The entry below describes one T cell receptor (beta chain). The target antigen is unknown. The sample is drawn from a study of CD8 T cells in ankylosing spondylitis. Study-level findings and limits: Within ankylosing spondylitis blood, a TCR beta motif made up of seven to nine highly homologous variants appeared to be characteristic.

TCRdb reanalysed the 5' RACE reads using MiXCR and keeps one entry per CDR3 protein. The data show hundreds of thousands of distinct CDR3 sequences, roughly a quarter seen once. Input material: blood, either unsorted or a sorted T cell fraction (not recorded which). The TCR was taken from a male donor with ankylosing spondylitis.

CDR3 region: CAISEGVGGGNEQFF. CDR3 sequence (DNA): TGTGCCATCAGTGAGGGGGTGGGAGGTGGCAATGAGCAGTTCTTC. The V call is TRBV10-3, the J call TRBJ2-1, with TRBD2 as a possible D gene (6 bases). The V end lost 2 bases, the J end lost 6 bases, and 14 bases lay between the germline ends. The CDR3 is 15 residues long. In germline, CDR1 is ENHRY, CDR2 SYGVKD.